Below, 27 T cell receptor beta chains from the same sample are listed, as sequenced in a study of blood T cell repertoires in COVID-19. Here immunoSEQ multiplex PCR was the method, and the copy in TCRdb shows in-frame clones only, minus some. The sample has 110,000 or so clones; over 70% are singletons. Sequencing was done on a sample of peripheral blood. The receptors here all came from a man aged 45-65 years with acute or convalescent COVID-19.

This chain joins TRBV10-3 and TRBJ1-2, with 11 bases aligning to TRBD1. V lost 2 bases, J lost 6 bases, and 5 bases stayed unmatched. Germline V CDR1 and CDR2: ENHRY, SYGVKD. The CDR3 has 15 residues. In DNA form, the CDR3 reads TGTGCCATCAGTGAGGGACAGGGGGCGTTGGATGGCTACACCTTC. Translating gives CAISEGQGALDGYTF.

This clone was seen just once. The rearrangement joins TRBV28 to TRBJ2-3; 14 nucleotides align to TRBD2. Germline lookup yields CDR1 MDHEN and CDR2 SYDVKM. This CDR3 is 16 amino acids long. V lost 8 bases and J lost 5; bases outside the gene matches: 9. The CDR3 is CASGRTSGGFEDTQYF. The CDR3 nucleotides read TGTGCCAGCGGTAGGACTAGCGGGGGGTTTGAAGATACGCAGTATTTT.

This chain links TRBV6-6 with TRBJ1-5; D possibly corresponds to TRBD1 (6 bases). The V end was cut by 6 bases, the J end by 0 bases, with 9 bases between. The germline V gene has CDR1 MNHNY and CDR2 SVGAGI (reference sequence). The CDR3 spans 14 residues. The CDR3 DNA follows: TGTGCCAGCAGCGGACAGAATAGCAATCAGCCCCAGCATTTT. It is translated as CASSGQNSNQPQHF.

Of note for this clone: The sample holds other DNA sequences that translate to the same CDR3. This rearrangement joins TRBV5-1 to TRBJ2-3, with 8 bases identical to TRBD2. CDR3 length: 14 residues. V gave up 0 bases and J gave up 4 bases; unmatched junction bases: 1. Germline V lookup: CDR1 SGHRS, CDR2 YFSETQ. CDR3 loop: CASSLAGGADTQYF. CDR3 bases: TGCGCCAGCAGCTTGGCCGGGGGGGCAGATACGCAGTATTTT.

The chain has TRBV5-4 and TRBJ2-7, with D maybe TRBD1 (6 bases). CDR3 length: 13 residues. V was clipped by 4 bases and J by 2 bases, with 10 bases between them. CDR1 is SGHNT and CDR2 is YYREEE in the germline V gene (reference sequence). CDR3 sequence reads: CASSQDSPYEQYF. In DNA form, the CDR3 reads TGTGCCAGCAGCCAGGACAGCCCCTACGAGCAGTACTTC.

This sequence joins TRBV5-1 and TRBJ1-2; TRBD1 agrees at 12 bases. The V gene end was trimmed by 4 bases and the J gene end by 6 bases; junction bases not matched to a gene: 10. CDR3 length equals 16 residues. CDR1 and CDR2 from the germline V gene are SGHRS and YFSETQ. This chain's CDR3 is CASSPGTGGAENGYTF. The CDR3 coding sequence is TGCGCCAGCAGCCCCGGGACAGGGGGCGCTGAAAATGGCTACACCTTC.

The chain employs TRBV6-5 and TRBJ1-5; D may be TRBD1 (6 bases). Germline loops: CDR1 MNHEY, CDR2 SVGAGI. V lost 6 bases, J lost 5 bases, and 14 bases lay in between. CDR3 length equals 14 residues. The CDR3 region is CASRKLRGYQPQHF. The CDR3 DNA is TGTGCCAGCAGGAAACTCAGGGGTTATCAGCCCCAGCATTTT.

The V gene is TRBV11-2, the J gene TRBJ2-1; weak D call: TRBD1 (5 bases). The CDR3 totals 14 residues. Trimming took 4 bases from V and 6 from J, leaving 13 bases between them. Germline-derived CDR1 and CDR2 are SGHAT and FQNNGV. CDR3 amino acids: CASSSTDMFNEQFF. The CDR3 coding sequence is TGTGCCAGCAGCTCGACGGACATGTTCAATGAGCAGTTCTTC.

The genes are TRBV15 and TRBJ2-2; 7 bases are shared with TRBD1. Germline V lookup: CDR1 LNHNV, CDR2 YYDKDF (reference sequence). The ends lost 4 bases at V and 3 bases at J; junction bases unmatched: 8. This CDR3 has 16 residues. CDR3 region: CATSTRQGSDTGELFF. CDR3 nucleotide sequence: TGTGCCACCAGCACTCGACAGGGTTCGGACACCGGGGAGCTGTTTTTT.

V and J are TRBV3-1 (or the pseudogene TRBV3-2) and TRBJ2-1, with a weak D call TRBD2 (5 bases). The CDR3 runs to 12 residues. Trimming shortened V by 4 bases and J by 5 bases, and 6 bases separated the two germline ends. Germline assignment: CDR1 LGHDT and CDR2 YNNKEL (reference sequence). CDR3 region: CASSLRDNEQFF. CDR3 in DNA: TGTGCCAGCAGCCTGAGGGACAATGAGCAGTTCTTC.

The gene calls are TRBV2 and TRBJ2-7; TRBD2 agrees at 9 bases. V gave up 6 bases and J gave up 2 bases; unmatched junction bases: 14. Germline lookup yields CDR1 SNHLY and CDR2 FYNNEI. The CDR3 sequence is 17 residues long. The CDR3: CASSGVRAGGPPYEQYV. In DNA form, the CDR3 reads TGTGCCAGCAGCGGCGTCCGGGCGGGGGGGCCCCCCTACGAGCAGTACGTC.

V usage is TRBV10-3 and J usage is TRBJ2-3; 10 positions agree with TRBD2. Per the germline V gene, CDR1 is ENHRY and CDR2 is SYGVKD. J was trimmed by 2 bases and V by 7 bases; bases with no gene match: 9. The CDR3 runs 16 residues. The CDR3 loop reads CAITQRGGTSTDTQYF. The CDR3 nucleotides are TGTGCCATCACCCAGCGGGGGGGGACATCCACAGATACGCAGTATTTT.

The chain carries TRBV5-1 and TRBJ2-2, with a tentative D call TRBD1 (5 bases). The germline V gene encodes CDR1 SGHRS and CDR2 YFSETQ. This CDR3 region has 15 residues. V was clipped by 2 bases and J by 2 bases, with 10 bases between them. The CDR3: CASSLTGRNTGELFF. The DNA of the CDR3 is TGCGCCAGCAGCTTAACAGGACGAAACACCGGGGAGCTGTTTTTT.

V usage is TRBV2 and J usage is TRBJ2-4, with TRBD2 matching 7 bases. The CDR3 consists of 16 residues. J gave up 0 bases and V 2 bases, and 4 bases lay outside the gene matches. The V gene's germline CDR1 is SNHLY and CDR2 FYNNEI. The CDR3 here is CASSERLALAKNIQYF. As DNA, the CDR3 is TGTGCCAGCAGTGAAAGACTAGCCCTAGCCAAAAACATTCAGTACTTC. The whole variable domain, remainder taken from reference TRBV2 and TRBJ2-4, is EPEVTQTPSHQVTQMGQEVILRCVPISNHLYFYWYRQILGQKVEFLVSFYNNEISEKSEIFDDQFSVERPDGSNFTLKIRSTKLEDSAMYFCASSERLALAKNIQYFGAGTRLSVL.

The chain recombines TRBV28 with TRBJ1-5; D is possibly TRBD1 (5 bases). Germline V gene data show CDR1 as MDHEN and CDR2 as SYDVKM. V lost 4 bases and J lost 1, with 5 bases in between. This CDR3 spans 13 amino acids. This CDR3 is CASSYRSNQPQHF. CDR3 in DNA: TGTGCCAGCAGTTACAGGAGCAATCAGCCCCAGCATTTT.

V and J are TRBV29-1 and TRBJ2-2, with 7 bases matching TRBD1. The CDR3 spans 15 residues. J was trimmed by 4 bases and V by 6 bases; bases with no gene match: 11. Looked up from germline, CDR1 is SQVTM and CDR2 is ANQGSEA. CDR3 in DNA: TGCAGCGTAAAACAGGGGAGAGTGGGCACCGGGGAGCTGTTTTTT. Protein product: CSVKQGRVGTGELFF.

The chain joins TRBV19 to TRBJ1-5; no reliable D call. Trimming stripped 8 bases from V and 4 bases from J, with 18 bases between. Germline V gene lookup returns CDR1 LNHDA and CDR2 SQIVND (reference sequence). The CDR3 length is 15 residues. The CDR3 sequence: CASGLLGRGNQPQHF. DNA for the CDR3: TGTGCCAGTGGCCTACTAGGACGGGGAAATCAGCCCCAGCATTTT.

This chain uses TRBV28 with TRBJ1-2; 7 bases line up with TRBD1. Germline V gene sequence: CDR1 MDHEN, CDR2 SYDVKM. The CDR3 has 14 residues. V dropped 2 bases and J dropped 4; count of bases not matched to a gene: 4. CDR3 amino acids: CASSLVGGAYGYTF. CDR3 nucleotide sequence: TGTGCCAGCAGTTTAGTAGGGGGCGCCTATGGCTACACCTTC.

The V gene is TRBV28, the J gene TRBJ2-3; D unclear. The CDR3 sequence is 11 residues long. V gave up 7 bases and J gave up 4 bases, with 6 bases separating them. Germline V gene sequence: CDR1 MDHEN, CDR2 SYDVKM. In nucleotides, the CDR3 is TGTGCCAGCACCTCTGCAGATACGCAGTATTTT. It translates to CASTSADTQYF.

The J gene is TRBJ1-2, the V gene TRBV19; D might be TRBD1 (5 bases). V was pared by 5 bases and J by 6 bases, with 13 bases between. The CDR3 totals 13 residues. CDR1 is LNHDA, CDR2 SQIVND, per germline (reference sequence). Here the CDR3 DNA reads TGTGCCAGTAGTTGGAGCAGGGATCATGGCTACACCTTC. It codes for CASSWSRDHGYTF.

The sample holds one count of this clone. The gene calls are TRBV28 and TRBJ1-1; D call uncertain. V gave up 3 bases and J gave up 1 base, with 6 bases separating them. This CDR3 contains 13 residues. CDR1 and CDR2 (germline): MDHEN, SYDVKM. The CDR3 here is CASSFAENTEAFF. DNA of the CDR3: TGTGCCAGCAGTTTCGCAGAGAACACTGAAGCTTTCTTT.

The V call is TRBV18, the J call TRBJ1-2; tentatively, D is TRBD1 (6 bases). Trimming took off 3 bases at V and 6 bases at J, with 20 bases between the two ends. Germline assignment: CDR1 KGHSH and CDR2 LQKENI. The CDR3 length is 16 residues. The CDR3 DNA follows: TGTGCCAGCTCACCGACCGGACAGTCTGTCTCGCATGGCTACACCTTC. Encoded protein: CASSPTGQSVSHGYTF. Filled out from reference TRBV18 and TRBJ1-2, the complete variable domain reads NAGVMQNPRHLVRRRGQEARLRCSPMKGHSHVYWYRQLPEEGLKFMVYLQKENIIDESGMPKERFSAEFPKEGPSILRIQQVVRGDSAAYFCASSPTGQSVSHGYTFGSGTRLTVV.

V gene TRBV18 combines with J gene TRBJ2-5; 9 bases match TRBD1. The junction had 7 bases not matched to a gene; V was cut back by 3 bases and J by 2 bases. The CDR3 has 16 residues. CDR1 and CDR2 (germline): KGHSH, LQKENI. This chain's CDR3 is CASSPRTGEKQETQYF. CDR3 DNA: TGTGCCAGCTCACCTCGGACAGGGGAAAAACAAGAGACCCAGTACTTC. Full variable domain (remainder filled in from reference TRBV18 and TRBJ2-5): NAGVMQNPRHLVRRRGQEARLRCSPMKGHSHVYWYRQLPEEGLKFMVYLQKENIIDESGMPKERFSAEFPKEGPSILRIQQVVRGDSAAYFCASSPRTGEKQETQYFGPGTRLLVL.

The V and J genes are TRBV28 and TRBJ1-3; D is perhaps TRBD1 (6 bases). The CDR3 contains 15 residues. Trimming left V 7 bases short and J 5 bases short, with 18 bases between. Germline V lookup: CDR1 MDHEN, CDR2 SYDVKM. The CDR3 reads CASNKDTGMRNTIYF. The CDR3 nucleotides are TGTGCCAGCAACAAGGACACAGGGATGAGAAACACCATATATTTT.

The chain is built from TRBV6-6 and TRBJ2-3; the match to TRBD1 covers 7 bases. Germline CDR1 and CDR2: MNHNY and SVGAGI (reference sequence). J was trimmed by 0 bases and V by 5 bases; bases with no gene match: 5. This CDR3 is 15 amino acids long. DNA of the CDR3: TGTGCCAGCAGTAAACAGGGGCTAAGCACAGATACGCAGTATTTT. It encodes CASSKQGLSTDTQYF.

The chain links TRBV12-3 or TRBV12-4 to TRBJ1-2, with D unresolved. The CDR3 length is 12 residues. Trimming took 5 bases from V and 6 from J, leaving 10 bases between them. Here the CDR3 reads CASSHSGDGYTF. The CDR3 DNA sequence: TGTGCCAGCAGTCATTCCGGGGATGGCTACACCTTC.

This clone has a handful of counts. This chain links TRBV11-2 with TRBJ2-7; 8 positions match TRBD1. V shed 5 bases and J 2 bases; nucleotides not matched to a gene: 2. Germline values: CDR1 SGHAT, CDR2 FQNNGV. This CDR3 has 13 residues. CDR3 in amino acids: CASSRTGTYEQYF. The CDR3 nucleotides are TGTGCCAGCAGCAGGACAGGGACCTACGAGCAGTACTTC.